This T cell receptor (beta chain) originates from a study of shared clonotypes between healthy human individuals. TCRdb keeps only in-frame clones here, not all; method: immunoSEQ multiplex PCR. This sample yields roughly 1,500,000 clones, of which 97% to 99% are seen a single time; 0.3% to 0.45% belongs to the top ten. As for this clone: Its specificity is unknown.

Study-wide points: The authors expected sequencing depth to affect clonotype sharing among donors. Rarefaction indicated that sorted-subset sequencing remained incomplete although depth was large.

The length of the CDR3 is 12 residues. The germline V gene has CDR1 SGHDN and CDR2 FVKESK. Trimming shortened V by 4 bases and J by 2 bases, and 6 bases separated the two germline ends. Sequences were obtained from naive CD4+ T cells sorted from blood. As for subset: CD45RA+ positively selected. This chain links TRBV14 with TRBJ2-7; D assignment may be TRBD1 or TRBD2 (5 bases each). The source of this sequence is a man younger than 40 in good health. CDR3 bases: TGTGCCAGCAGCCGAGGGGCCTACGAGCAGTACTTC. Encoded protein: CASSRGAYEQYF.